This T cell receptor (beta chain) was identified during a study of OX40 agonist ivuxolimab in advanced cancers. Study-level background: Checkpoint inhibitors had been given previously to about 38% of patients. Partial responses, seen in three patients, involved one hepatocellular carcinoma and two cutaneous melanomas.

The trim removed 5 bases at V and 5 bases at J, leaving 4 bases unmatched. The CDR3 sequence is 15 residues long. In germline, CDR1 is LNHDA, CDR2 SQIVND (reference sequence). The study's findings and limits: Averaging showed that CD8+ T cells had more expanded clones than CD4+ did. Partial responders at 0.1-3.0 mg/kg had among the lowest clonal expansion.

Worth noting for this clone: Its antigen is still unknown.

Profiling relied on immunoSEQ multiplex PCR, and the TCRdb table lists in-frame clones only, not all of them. The table records some 57,000 clones, around 90% of them present only once. The clonotype comes from an adult with an advanced solid tumor such as melanoma, head and neck, liver or kidney cancer. This chain joins TRBV19 and TRBJ1-6, with TRBD1 matching over 9 bases. Sample: CD4+ or CD8+ T cells sorted from blood, taken in a trial of the OX40 agonist ivuxolimab. The CDR3 loop reads CASSWDRADNSPLHF. CDR3 sequence (DNA): TGTGCCAGTAGTTGGGACAGGGCGGATAATTCACCCCTCCACTTT.